This T cell receptor beta chain is from a study of cytomegalovirus exposure and HLA in healthy donors. Researchers ran the PCR with 60 Vbeta and 13 Jbeta primers. Using immunoSEQ multiplex PCR, the repertoire was profiled, and TCRdb retains in-frame clones only, with some absent. Its listing shows about 160,000 clones. This CDR3 is built from 15 residues. The TCR was taken from a man under 40 in good health and CMV-seronegative. The V call is TRBV1, the J call TRBJ2-5; TRBD1 is the table's D call and was not checked against the DNA. TRBV1 is annotated as a pseudogene. The specimen was PBMCs. The CDR3 protein is CTSSQGQGVQETQYF. CDR3 sequence (DNA): TGCACCAGCAGCCAAGGACAGGGGGTCCAAGAGACCCAGTACTTC.